The next 13 T cell receptor beta chains were all read from a single sample in a study of blood T cell repertoires in COVID-19. Method: immunoSEQ multiplex PCR; TCRdb's copy keeps in-frame clones and lacks some. The sample carries 200,000 to 250,000 clones, 84% recorded once. Sample: peripheral blood. The receptors shown here come from a woman aged 55-75 years who had recovered from COVID-19.

This chain connects TRBV12-5 to TRBJ1-2, with a possible D match to TRBD1 (5 bases). This CDR3 spans 14 amino acids. Germline CDR1 LGHNT, CDR2 FRNRAP. Trimming took 0 bases from V and 7 from J, leaving 12 bases between them. The CDR3 DNA reads TGTGCTAGTGGTTTGGTAGAGGCAGGGCTTGGCTACACCTTC. This gives the protein CASGLVEAGLGYTF.

This clone has only one observation. The gene calls are TRBV7-6 and TRBJ2-3; 13 bases are shared with TRBD2. Losses at the gene ends were 5 bases for V and 0 bases for J; bases not matched to a gene: 5. Germline lookup yields CDR1 SGHVS and CDR2 FNYEAQ. The CDR3 length is 17 residues. CDR3: CASSPGLAGSSTDTQYF. CDR3 bases: TGTGCCAGCAGCCCGGGACTAGCGGGGAGTAGCACAGATACGCAGTATTTT. The full variable domain, its missing parts supplied by reference TRBV7-6 and TRBJ2-3, is GAGVSQSPRYKVTKRGQDVALRCDPISGHVSLYWYRQALGQGPEFLTYFNYEAQQDKSGLPNDRFSAERPEGSISTLTIQRTEQRDSAMYRCASSPGLAGSSTDTQYFGPGTRLTVL.

This clone was counted between two and nine times. The chain has TRBV4-1 and TRBJ1-6, with no clear D. Germline-derived CDR1 and CDR2 are MGHRA and YSYEKL. Trimming took off 0 bases at V and 6 bases at J, with 12 bases between the two ends. This CDR3 spans 16 amino acids. The DNA of the CDR3 is TGCGCCAGCAGCCAAGAAAGAGGCAGAACTAATTCACCCCTCCACTTT. Protein: CASSQERGRTNSPLHF.

This chain joins TRBV7-3 and TRBJ2-1; perhaps TRBD1 as D (5 bases). The CDR3 totals 13 residues. The germline V gene encodes CDR1 SGHTA and CDR2 FQGTGA. V shed 1 base and J shed 12 bases, with 13 bases lying between them. CDR3 in DNA: TGTGCCAGCAGCTTAATAACCGGAAGGGGGCAGTTCTTC. This gives the protein CASSLITGRGQFF.

The gene calls are TRBV6-5 and TRBJ2-4, with 7 bases lining up with TRBD2. Germline CDR1 and CDR2: MNHEY and SVGAGI. The CDR3 covers 15 residues. V gave up 6 bases and J gave up 8 bases; unmatched junction bases: 13. This CDR3 reads CASSRGDPLLDIQYF. For the CDR3, the DNA is TGTGCCAGCAGCCGGGGGGACCCACTCTTAGACATTCAGTACTTC.

The chain recombines TRBV11-2 with TRBJ2-7; TRBD2 matches 8 bases. Germline CDR1 reads SGHAT; CDR2 reads FQNNGV. CDR3 length: 16 residues. V was clipped by 4 bases and J by 0 bases; unmatched bases: 8. The CDR3 nucleotides read TGTGCCAGCAGCTCCTTAGCGGGGTTTATCTCCTACGAGCAGTACTTC. Translating it yields CASSSLAGFISYEQYF.

The chain is built from TRBV5-6 and TRBJ2-2, with 7 bases lining up with TRBD1. The V gene end was trimmed by 4 bases and the J gene end by 2 bases; junction bases not matched to a gene: 11. The CDR3 length is 17 residues. Per germline, CDR1 SGHDT and CDR2 YYEEEE. CDR3 DNA: TGTGCCAGCAGCCACGGGACAGAAAAAAGAAACACCGGGGAGCTGTTTTTT. It yields the protein CASSHGTEKRNTGELFF. The variable domain in full, with the rest retrieved from reference TRBV5-6 and TRBJ2-2, is DAGVTQSPTHLIKTRGQQVTLRCSPKSGHDTVSWYQQALGQGPQFIFQYYEEEERQRGNFPDRFSGHQFPNYSSELNVNALLLGDSALYLCASSHGTEKRNTGELFFGEGSRLTVL.

V gene TRBV12-3 or TRBV12-4 combines with J gene TRBJ2-7, with 7 bases lining up with TRBD2. V trimming: 6 bases; J trimming: 1 base; junction bases outside the gene matches: 3. The CDR3 sequence is 13 residues long. The CDR3 region has the DNA TGTGCCAGCAGCCCGGGGGGATCCTACGAGCAGTACTTC. Its translation: CASSPGGSYEQYF.

CDR3 coding DNA: TGTGCCAGCGTGGACAGGTCCTACGAGCAGTACTTC. Its protein product is CASVDRSYEQYF. The chain joins TRBV6-5 to TRBJ2-7; TRBD1 matches 7 bases. The V gene end was trimmed by 8 bases and the J gene end by 1 base; junction bases not matched to a gene: 2. Germline CDR1 and CDR2: MNHEY and SVGAGI. CDR3 length: 12 residues.

The V gene is TRBV7-2, the J gene TRBJ1-4; TRBD1 matches at 7 bases. Looked up from germline, CDR1 is SGHTA and CDR2 is FQGNSA. This CDR3 region has 14 residues. V shed 4 bases and J 7 bases; nucleotides not matched to a gene: 6. The CDR3 is CASSSQGTGEKLFF. CDR3 sequence (DNA): TGTGCCAGCAGCTCACAGGGGACGGGTGAAAAACTGTTTTTT.

The chain has TRBV19 and TRBJ2-5, with 11 nucleotides matching TRBD2. The CDR3 has 14 residues. With 7 bases clipped from V and 7 bases from J, the junction kept 8 bases outside the gene matches. Germline loops: CDR1 LNHDA, CDR2 SQIVND (reference sequence). The CDR3 sequence: CASTSLAGAGTQYF. The CDR3 region has the DNA TGTGCCAGTACCTCACTAGCGGGGGCCGGGACCCAGTACTTC.

This clone was observed a single time. The V call is TRBV9, the J call TRBJ2-5; 8 bases fit TRBD1. The ends lost 1 base at V and 1 base at J; junction bases unmatched: 0. The CDR3 length is 14 residues. The germline gives CDR1 SGDLS, CDR2 YYNGEE. The CDR3 DNA reads as TGTGCCAGCAGCGTACAGGGGGCCCAAGAGACCCAGTACTTC. Translating it yields CASSVQGAQETQYF. Variable domain in full (rest from reference TRBV9 and TRBJ2-5): DSGVTQTPKHLITATGQRVTLRCSPRSGDLSVYWYQQSLDQGLQFLIQYYNGEERAKGNILERFSAQQFPDLHSELNLSSLELGDSALYFCASSVQGAQETQYFGPGTRLLVL.

For the CDR3, the DNA is TGCGCCAGCAGCCGGGGACTAGCGGGAAGCACAGATACGCAGTATTTT. Its protein is CASSRGLAGSTDTQYF. The chain couples TRBV4-3 to TRBJ2-3; 13 bases line up with TRBD2. V lost 4 bases, J lost 0 bases, and 1 base stayed unmatched. Per germline, CDR1 LGHNA and CDR2 YSLEER. The CDR3 extends over 16 amino acids.